The clone carrying this TCR beta chain was seen a handful of times. The antigen is undetermined. The sample originates from a study of cytomegalovirus exposure and HLA in healthy donors. 13 Jbeta primers and 60 Vbeta primers were used for the PCR. Here immunoSEQ multiplex PCR was the method, and the copy in TCRdb shows in-frame clones only, minus some. The top ten hold less than 10% of the sample, which has fewer than 90,000 clones, about 71% seen once. The CDR3 is 14 residues long. J was trimmed by 7 bases and V by 7 bases; bases with no gene match: 6. Looked up from germline, CDR1 is SGHTA and CDR2 is FQGNSA. Study conclusions and caveats: In all likelihood, a cluster of highly shared sequence variants was a sequencing artifact. Most TCR sequences showed up rarely, but some public TCRs showed up in many donors. Most TCR beta V segments were productive about 90% or about 30% of the time in an earlier analysis.

Nominally healthy donors were sampled, though unrecorded immune exposures were likely. V gene TRBV7-2 combines with J gene TRBJ2-7; TRBD2 agrees at 14 bases. The sample consisted of PBMCs. This TCR came from a woman aged 45 to 65 in good health and CMV-seropositive. The CDR3 here is CASTQTSGRGEQYF. The CDR3 coding sequence is TGTGCCAGCACCCAGACTAGCGGGAGGGGTGAGCAGTACTTC.